Listed here is a single TCR beta chain. Its antigen is unidentified. The sample belongs to a study of blood T cells in healthy people across ages. Combining a sample-barcoded 5' primer with a J-beta primer mix, a second PCR ran for about 7 to 11 cycles. Each cDNA was tagged by a template-switch adaptor containing 12 random nucleotides. TCRdb analysed the 5' RACE reads with MiXCR anew, one entry per CDR3 protein. The sample lists some 1.4 million distinct CDR3 sequences, around 42% occurring once. Whole-study results and caveats: Whereas aged donors had fewer naive CD4+ cells, long-lived donors had more of them and higher diversity.

The authors drew ten milliliters of peripheral blood from each donor. Trimming shortened V by 7 bases and J by 3 bases, and 19 bases separated the two germline ends. This CDR3 comprises 16 residues. Germline lookup yields CDR1 MNHNS and CDR2 SASEGT. The receptor was isolated from a woman between 18 and 29 years old in good health. Sequencing input: blood. The chain recombines TRBV6-1 with TRBJ2-1; D is ambiguous. In DNA form, the CDR3 reads TGTGCCAGCATAGATTTAGGGAAAGGGTACTACAATGAGCAGTTCTTC. Translation gives CASIDLGKGYYNEQFF.